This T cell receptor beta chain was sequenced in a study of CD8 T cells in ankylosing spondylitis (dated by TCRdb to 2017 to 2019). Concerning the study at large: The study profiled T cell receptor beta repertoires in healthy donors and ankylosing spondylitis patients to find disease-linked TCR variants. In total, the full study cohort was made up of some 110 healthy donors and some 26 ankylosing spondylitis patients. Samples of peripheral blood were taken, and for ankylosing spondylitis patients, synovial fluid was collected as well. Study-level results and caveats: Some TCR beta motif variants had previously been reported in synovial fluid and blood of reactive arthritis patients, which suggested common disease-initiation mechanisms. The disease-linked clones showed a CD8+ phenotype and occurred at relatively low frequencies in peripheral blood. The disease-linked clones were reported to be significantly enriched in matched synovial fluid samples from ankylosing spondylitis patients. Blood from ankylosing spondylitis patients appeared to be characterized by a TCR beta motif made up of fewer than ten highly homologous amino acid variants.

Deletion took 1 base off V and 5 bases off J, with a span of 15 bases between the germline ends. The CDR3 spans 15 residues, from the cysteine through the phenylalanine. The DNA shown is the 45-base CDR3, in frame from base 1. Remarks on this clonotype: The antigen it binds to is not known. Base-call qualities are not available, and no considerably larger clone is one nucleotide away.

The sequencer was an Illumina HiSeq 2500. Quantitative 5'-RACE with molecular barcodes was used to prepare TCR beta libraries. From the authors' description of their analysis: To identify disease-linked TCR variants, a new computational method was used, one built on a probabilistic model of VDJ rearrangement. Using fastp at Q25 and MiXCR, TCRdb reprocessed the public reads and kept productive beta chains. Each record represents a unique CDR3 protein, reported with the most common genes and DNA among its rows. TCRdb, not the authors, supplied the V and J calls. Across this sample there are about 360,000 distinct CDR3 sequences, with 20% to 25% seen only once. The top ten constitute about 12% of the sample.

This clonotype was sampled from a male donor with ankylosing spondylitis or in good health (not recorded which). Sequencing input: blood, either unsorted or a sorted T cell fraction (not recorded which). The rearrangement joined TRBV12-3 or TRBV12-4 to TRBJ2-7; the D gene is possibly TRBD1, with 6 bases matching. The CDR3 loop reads CASSLVAGEPNEQYF. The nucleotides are TGTGCCAGCAGTTTAGTTGCAGGGGAACCAAACGAGCAGTACTTC.